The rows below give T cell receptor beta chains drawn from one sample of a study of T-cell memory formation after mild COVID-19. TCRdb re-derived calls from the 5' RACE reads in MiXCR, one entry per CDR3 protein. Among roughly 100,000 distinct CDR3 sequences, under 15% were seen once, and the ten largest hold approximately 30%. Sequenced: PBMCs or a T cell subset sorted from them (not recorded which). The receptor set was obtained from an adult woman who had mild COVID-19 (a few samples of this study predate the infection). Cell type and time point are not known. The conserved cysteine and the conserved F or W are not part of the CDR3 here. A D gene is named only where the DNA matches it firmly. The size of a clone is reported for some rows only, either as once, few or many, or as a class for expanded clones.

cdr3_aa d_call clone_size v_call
ASSPSLGTPGEQF NA few TRBV9
ASSPGSGTPRNEQF NA NA TRBV3-1
ASSLQADRHEQY NA NA TRBV7-2
SVEDLGREGNEKLF NA NA TRBV29-1
ASSLDGGNYNEQF NA many TRBV12-3/TRBV12-4
ASSEKRRYNSPLH NA NA TRBV25-1
ASSLAGGNYNEQF TRBD1 few TRBV5-1
ASSHLVAGGPPGELF TRBD2 NA TRBV4-1
ASSQLAGTSTDTQY TRBD2 few TRBV4-1
ATLDRGRDNEQF TRBD1 NA TRBV19
ASSGLTGGVGQTGELF TRBD1 NA TRBV4-3
ATSSRDAVEQF NA NA TRBV15
ASSWVTQETQY NA few TRBV7-9
ASSQKGLAVAEQY TRBD2 NA TRBV4-2
ASSFLTDTQY NA many TRBV7-9
ASSLYLASSTDTQY NA NA TRBV7-8
ASSADGANTDTQY NA few TRBV9
ASSVDDSSYEQY NA few TRBV9
ASSPWGGTEAF NA NA TRBV5-5
ASSQGAGTYGYT NA few TRBV11-1
ASGPRTGSGETQY NA many TRBV12-3/TRBV12-4
ASSSGTTNTGELF NA NA TRBV6-2/TRBV6-3
ASSPGTTEGDYGYT NA few TRBV4-1
ASSEVQLTASSYNEQF NA NA TRBV2
ASSGGFMYEQY NA few TRBV4-1
ASSLAGAGANVLT NA few TRBV5-6
ASSFLGGNQPQH NA NA TRBV12-3/TRBV12-4
SARVAGGYEQY TRBD2 few TRBV20-1
ASSAYAGQGHHEQF TRBD1 NA TRBV6-5
ASSYPTGPYNEQF NA NA TRBV21-1
ASSLWGGEQF NA NA TRBV7-9
ASTPATQGQQETQY TRBD1 NA TRBV23-1
ASNLGVTGELF NA few TRBV3-1
ASSSDGTTGEKLF NA NA TRBV7-2
ASSSSRGSSYNEQF NA few TRBV7-9
SARELAAAYNEQF NA NA TRBV20-1
SVDPAGGAGETQY TRBD1 NA TRBV29-1
ASSYASPYNEQF NA few TRBV12-3/TRBV12-4
AWSVRGPGTEAF TRBD1 few TRBV30
ASSPPPGTGGKYEQF TRBD1 few TRBV5-6
ASSPGNGYEKLF NA few TRBV7-9
ASSHIGARYGYT NA few TRBV12-3/TRBV12-4
ASSPPQVPEQF NA NA TRBV18
ASSHLGGPGQETQY NA NA TRBV4-1
ASSFGPRNSYEQY NA NA TRBV5-1
ASSMRQLNQPQH NA NA TRBV19
ASSLRMKTSGRETQY TRBD2 few TRBV7-9
ASNPPWGVSTGELF NA NA TRBV19
ASSSRPGQGGSNEQF TRBD1 NA TRBV7-6
ASSFGQDEQF TRBD1 few TRBV27
ASSSGSPLTDTQY TRBD2 NA TRBV7-2
ASSLESGQGYTEAF TRBD1 few TRBV7-3
ATSDLDTTDTQY NA NA TRBV24-1
ASLGEETQY NA many TRBV6-5
ASSQLMRGGRNTGELF NA NA TRBV4-2
ASSENGVAGEHYEQY TRBD2 NA TRBV2
ATTGDRGHEQY TRBD1 many TRBV10-3